The next 27 T cell receptor beta chains were all read from a single sample in a study of Ad26.COV2.S vaccination and SARS-CoV-2 variants. The assay was immunoSEQ multiplex PCR, and TCRdb's table has in-frame clones only and misses some. The sample has some 340,000 clones; around four fifths are singletons. Treatment specified: approximately 18 received Ad26.COV2.S at low or high dose, single or two shots; about five received placebo; per-sample allocation not given. Samples came from day 63 after the first vaccine or placebo injection. Sequenced material: peripheral blood, taken in a trial of Ad26.COV2.S vaccine versus placebo. The receptors come from a person aged 18-65 years who received the Ad26.COV2.S COVID-19 vaccine or a placebo.

The genes are TRBV3-1 (or the pseudogene TRBV3-2) and TRBJ1-1; possibly TRBD1 for D (6 bases). Between the trimmed V and J ends, which lost 4 bases and 0 bases, there was a span of 15 bases. Germline-derived CDR1 and CDR2 are LGHDT and YNNKEL (reference sequence). This CDR3 is 16 amino acids long. CDR3 sequence reads: CASSPTTGKMNTEAFF. The CDR3 DNA reads TGTGCCAGCAGCCCTACCACAGGGAAAATGAACACTGAAGCTTTCTTT.

The chain joins TRBV9 to TRBJ1-5, with D unresolved. V was cut by 8 bases and J by 7 bases, with 7 bases left in between. This CDR3 is 10 amino acids long. Germline CDR1 and CDR2: SGDLS and YYNGEE. The CDR3 spells CASRWQPQHF. CDR3 coding DNA: TGTGCCAGTCGGTGGCAGCCCCAGCATTTT.

The chain is built from TRBV19 and TRBJ1-5, with D hard to call. CDR1 and CDR2 (germline): LNHDA, SQIVND (reference sequence). Trimming removed 5 bases at V and 2 bases at J, with 13 bases between. The length of the CDR3 is 15 residues. CDR3 coding DNA: TGTGCCAGTAGTCCCCCCAGTCCGGGCAATCAGCCCCAGCATTTT. Its translation is CASSPPSPGNQPQHF.

This rearrangement joins TRBV7-2 to TRBJ2-1; 8 bases fit TRBD2. The CDR3 loop spans 15 amino acids. Germline V lookup: CDR1 SGHTA, CDR2 FQGNSA. The junction had 5 bases not matched to a gene; V was cut back by 0 bases and J by 7 bases. The CDR3 nucleotides read TGTGCCAGCAGCTTAGCGGCGGGGGGTTGGAATGAGCAGTTCTTC. It specifies CASSLAAGGWNEQFF.

The CDR3 loop is CASSLGQGFAFF. CDR3 coding DNA: TGTGCCAGCAGCCTAGGACAGGGGTTTGCTTTCTTT. The chain is built from TRBV7-9 and TRBJ1-1; 9 bases fit TRBD1. CDR1 is SEHNR, CDR2 FQNEAQ, per germline (reference sequence). The CDR3 spans 12 residues. V lost 5 bases to trimming and J lost 11 bases; unmatched junction nucleotides: 6.

V gene TRBV3-1 (or the pseudogene TRBV3-2) combines with J gene TRBJ2-5, with 8 bases lining up with TRBD1. Germline V gene sequence: CDR1 LGHDT, CDR2 YNNKEL (reference sequence). Trimming at V came to 2 bases and at J to 2 bases, leaving 10 bases not matched to a gene. The CDR3 sequence is 17 residues long. The CDR3 protein is CASSQKGGDRQQETQYF. In DNA form, the CDR3 reads TGTGCCAGCAGCCAAAAGGGTGGGGACAGGCAGCAAGAGACCCAGTACTTC.

The J gene is TRBJ1-2, the V gene TRBV5-6; a possible D gene is TRBD1 (6 bases). V lost 0 bases to trimming and J lost 4 bases, with 10 bases between them. The CDR3 runs to 14 residues. The V gene's germline CDR1 is SGHDT and CDR2 YYEEEE. CDR3 coding DNA: TGTGCCAGCAGCTTGGTCGCGGGGGCCTATGGCTACACCTTC. Translated, it gives CASSLVAGAYGYTF.

The rearrangement uses TRBV11-2 and TRBJ1-1, with D possibly TRBD1 on 5 matching bases. The CDR3 totals 14 residues. In germline, CDR1 is SGHAT, CDR2 FQNNGV. With 5 bases removed from V and 4 bases from J, the gap between germline ends came to 14 bases. DNA for the CDR3: TGTGCCAGCAGCCAAGGACAATGGGGCACTGAAGCTTTCTTT. The encoded protein is CASSQGQWGTEAFF.

The genes are TRBV9 and TRBJ1-1, with D perhaps TRBD1 (6 bases). V shed 0 bases and J shed 6 bases, with 9 bases lying between them. Germline assignment: CDR1 SGDLS and CDR2 YYNGEE. The CDR3 length is 13 residues. CDR3 sequence reads: CASSVAGASEAFF. The CDR3 DNA reads TGTGCCAGCAGCGTAGCGGGGGCCTCTGAAGCTTTCTTT.

V gene TRBV28 combines with J gene TRBJ2-3; 7 nucleotides line up with TRBD2. V shed 7 bases, J shed 1 base, and the junction held 11 bases outside the gene matches. This CDR3 has 16 residues. Germline V gene sequence: CDR1 MDHEN, CDR2 SYDVKM. In DNA, the CDR3 is TGTGCCAGCACCTTATCCGGGGGAGGGGGCACAGATACGCAGTATTTT. Translation gives CASTLSGGGGTDTQYF. Full variable domain (rest looked up from reference TRBV28 and TRBJ2-3): DVKVTQSSRYLVKRTGEKVFLECVQDMDHENMFWYRQDPGLGLRLIYFSYDVKMKEKGDIPEGYSVSREKKERFSLILESASTNQTSMYLCASTLSGGGGTDTQYFGPGTRLTVL.

This sequence joins TRBV5-1 and TRBJ2-2; D possibly corresponds to TRBD1 (5 bases). The germline CDR1 and CDR2 sequences are SGHRS and YFSETQ. The CDR3 contains 17 residues. Trimming stripped 1 base from V and 1 base from J, with 14 bases between. CDR3 amino acids: CASSLLLGQVNTGELFF. The CDR3 coding sequence is TGCGCCAGCAGCTTGCTATTGGGGCAAGTGAACACCGGGGAGCTGTTTTTT.

This chain joins TRBV5-8 and TRBJ2-5; unclear D gene. This CDR3 region has 14 residues. V lost 0 bases to trimming and J lost 1 base, with 7 bases between them. Germline assignment: CDR1 SGHTS and CDR2 YDEGEE. The CDR3 region is CASSLGPAQETQYF. Written as DNA, the CDR3 is TGTGCCAGCAGCTTGGGCCCAGCCCAAGAGACCCAGTACTTC.

The rearrangement joins TRBV5-1 to TRBJ2-5, with D possibly TRBD1 on 8 matching bases. Per the germline V gene, CDR1 is SGHRS and CDR2 is YFSETQ. The CDR3 is made up of 15 amino acids. The V end lost 4 bases, the J end lost 5 bases, and 18 bases lay between the germline ends. The CDR3 spells CASSPQQGGTETQYF. DNA of the CDR3: TGCGCCAGCAGCCCGCAACAGGGGGGGACGGAGACCCAGTACTTC.

This chain connects TRBV25-1 to TRBJ1-5, with a tentative D call TRBD1 (5 bases). Trimming took 1 base from V and 0 from J, leaving 10 bases between them. This CDR3 has 16 residues. The germline V gene has CDR1 MGHDK and CDR2 SYGVNS. The DNA for the CDR3 is TGTGCCAGCAGTGAATTGGGACCGAATAGCAATCAGCCCCAGCATTTT. Its protein product is CASSELGPNSNQPQHF. The full variable domain, completed using reference TRBV25-1 and TRBJ1-5, is EADIYQTPRYLVIGTGKKITLECSQTMGHDKMYWYQQDPGMELHLIHYSYGVNSTEKGDLSSESTVSRIRTEHFPLTLESARPSHTSQYLCASSELGPNSNQPQHFGDGTRLSIL.

The J gene is TRBJ1-2, the V gene TRBV11-3, with 8 bases fitting TRBD1. Germline trimming cut 5 bases from V and 8 bases from J; bases unmatched to any gene: 7. The germline V gene encodes CDR1 SGHNT and CDR2 YENEEA. This CDR3 is built from 13 residues. The CDR3 DNA follows: TGTGCCAGCAGCCTAACTCAGGGGGCGGGCTACACCTTC. The encoded protein is CASSLTQGAGYTF.

This chain uses TRBV2 with TRBJ2-7, with D maybe TRBD2 (6 bases). The germline CDR1 and CDR2 sequences are SNHLY and FYNNEI. The CDR3 totals 14 residues. V lost 8 bases to trimming and J lost 0 bases, with 14 bases between them. CDR3: CASWWGVSSYEQYF. CDR3 in DNA: TGTGCCAGCTGGTGGGGGGTTAGCTCCTACGAGCAGTACTTC.

The CDR3 loop reads CASSSTRASEKLFF. CDR3 in DNA: TGTGCCAGCAGCTCCACGCGCGCGAGTGAAAAACTGTTTTTT. V gene TRBV7-2 combines with J gene TRBJ1-4; D gene uncertain. V was cut by 4 bases and J by 7 bases, with 13 bases left in between. From germline, CDR1 is SGHTA and CDR2 FQGNSA. The length of the CDR3 is 14 residues.

The chain couples TRBV12-3 or TRBV12-4 to TRBJ2-3; possible D gene TRBD1, 5 bases. V lost 6 bases to trimming and J lost 2 bases, with 9 bases between them. The CDR3 has 13 amino acids. The CDR3 loop is CASRTANTDTQYF. The CDR3 region has the DNA TGTGCCAGCAGGACAGCTAACACAGATACGCAGTATTTT.

The genes are TRBV2 and TRBJ2-1; 9 bases line up with TRBD2. Trimming cost V 8 bases and J 9 bases; bases outside gene matches: 11. The V gene's germline CDR1 is SNHLY and CDR2 FYNNEI. The CDR3 covers 14 residues. The CDR3 coding sequence is TGTGCCAGCTTAGAACAGCGGGGGGTGGGTGAGCAGTTCTTC. Amino acids: CASLEQRGVGEQFF. Combining the CDR3 with reference TRBV2 and TRBJ2-1 gives the whole variable domain EPEVTQTPSHQVTQMGQEVILRCVPISNHLYFYWYRQILGQKVEFLVSFYNNEISEKSEIFDDQFSVERPDGSNFTLKIRSTKLEDSAMYFCASLEQRGVGEQFFGPGTRLTVL.

The V and J genes are TRBV28 and TRBJ1-5; D ambiguous. Germline CDR1 is MDHEN and CDR2 is SYDVKM. V was trimmed by 6 bases and J by 3 bases, leaving 9 bases between them. The CDR3 runs to 13 residues. The DNA of the CDR3 is TGTGCCAGCAGACACCTTAACAATCAGCCCCAGCATTTT. Protein: CASRHLNNQPQHF.

The genes are TRBV5-4 and TRBJ1-4, with D possibly TRBD1 on 5 matching bases. Germline loops: CDR1 SGHNT, CDR2 YYREEE (reference sequence). The V and J ends lost 0 bases and 7 bases respectively, with 13 bases between them. The CDR3 is made up of 15 amino acids. DNA of the CDR3: TGTGCCAGCAGCTTGGCCGGGGACTTGGGTGAAAAACTGTTTTTT. Protein product: CASSLAGDLGEKLFF. The variable domain in full, with the rest retrieved from reference TRBV5-4 and TRBJ1-4, is ETGVTQSPTHLIKTRGQQVTLRCSSQSGHNTVSWYQQALGQGPQFIFQYYREEENGRGNFPPRFSGLQFPNYSSELNVNALELDDSALYLCASSLAGDLGEKLFFGSGTQLSVL.

The chain links TRBV7-3 to TRBJ2-3, with D possibly matching TRBD1 (6 bases). CDR1 and CDR2 from the germline V gene are SGHTA and FQGTGA. Trimming removed 0 bases from V and 4 bases from J, with 8 bases in between. The CDR3 is made up of 14 amino acids. The chain's CDR3 is CASSLTGAADTQYF. CDR3 DNA: TGTGCCAGCAGCTTAACGGGGGCCGCAGATACGCAGTATTTT.

In regard to this clone: Other DNA sequences in this sample translate to the same CDR3. This chain uses TRBV3-1 (or the pseudogene TRBV3-2) with TRBJ2-6; the D call may be TRBD1 or TRBD2 (5 bases each). Trimming removed 1 base from V and 4 bases from J, with 11 bases in between. Germline values: CDR1 LGHDT, CDR2 YNNKEL (reference sequence). This CDR3 has 16 amino acids. CDR3 in DNA: TGTGCCAGCAGCCAAGGGGCAGGGACCGGGGCCAACGTCCTGACTTTC. Translating gives CASSQGAGTGANVLTF.

The rearrangement joins TRBV11-3 to TRBJ2-5; 10 bases are a match to TRBD2. Germline values: CDR1 SGHNT, CDR2 YENEEA. This CDR3 contains 17 residues. J lost 0 bases, V lost 6 bases, and 10 bases had no gene match. The CDR3 loop is CASSLSGGGPNQETQYF. Here the CDR3 DNA reads TGTGCCAGCAGTCTGAGCGGGGGGGGACCGAACCAAGAGACCCAGTACTTC.

The chain recombines TRBV10-3 with TRBJ2-2, with D possibly TRBD1 on 6 matching bases. The germline V and J ends were trimmed by 4 bases and 4 bases, with 16 bases remaining between them. Germline V CDR1 and CDR2: ENHRY, SYGVKD. The CDR3 covers 16 residues. This chain's CDR3 is CAISARDKGSTGELFF. CDR3 DNA sequence: TGTGCCATCAGTGCAAGGGACAAGGGGAGCACCGGGGAGCTGTTTTTT.

This chain uses TRBV6-2 or TRBV6-3 with TRBJ2-7, with unresolved D. V lost 5 bases to trimming and J lost 5 bases, with 10 bases between them. CDR1 is MNHEY, CDR2 SVGEGT, per germline. The CDR3 extends over 12 amino acids. In DNA form, the CDR3 reads TGTGCCAGCAGTACGCCCCCCGACGAGCAGTACTTC. This gives the protein CASSTPPDEQYF.

This clone was seen once. The chain links TRBV28 to TRBJ2-3, with 7 bases aligning to TRBD2. Germline CDR1 and CDR2: MDHEN and SYDVKM. CDR3 length: 15 amino acids. V lost 3 bases and J lost 1; bases outside the gene matches: 4. CDR3 DNA: TGTGCCAGCAGTTTTAATCGGGGGGGCACAGATACGCAGTATTTT. It encodes CASSFNRGGTDTQYF. The full variable domain, in which reference TRBV28 and TRBJ2-3 provide the parts outside the CDR3, is DVKVTQSSRYLVKRTGEKVFLECVQDMDHENMFWYRQDPGLGLRLIYFSYDVKMKEKGDIPEGYSVSREKKERFSLILESASTNQTSMYLCASSFNRGGTDTQYFGPGTRLTVL.